This T cell receptor beta chain emerged from a study of shared clonotypes between healthy human individuals. Positively selected for CCR7, the CD45RO-negative cells used as naive CD8 cells excluded terminally differentiated effector memory CD45RA+ cells. Trimming stripped 5 bases from V and 3 bases from J, with 4 bases between. Germline CDR1 LNHDA, CDR2 SQIVND (reference sequence). This CDR3 has 11 amino acids. Sorted-subset replicate PCR reactions contained 200 to 250 ng DNA, corresponding to some 28,000 T cell genomes. Per the authors' pipeline: ImmunoSEQ supplied junction-only sequences lacking quality scores, so filtering was different. Some clones are missing from TCRdb's copy, which holds only in-frame ones; the method was immunoSEQ multiplex PCR. D and trimming come from the DNA, and the V and J calls and clone size come from that table. The table lists millions of clones, less than 95% of them singletons, with roughly 1% in the top ten.

The sequenced sample was naive CD8+ T cells sorted from blood. The V call is TRBV19, the J call TRBJ2-5; no clear D. The receptor was isolated from a man between 18 and 35 years old in good health. CDR3 residues: CASSAKETQYF. CDR3 in DNA: TGTGCCAGTAGTGCGAAAGAGACCCAGTACTTC.